These 27 T cell receptor beta chains were sequenced from one sample in a study of blood T cell repertoires in COVID-19 (dated by TCRdb to 2018 to 2020). Library construction relied on the immunoSEQ multiplex PCR assay. The immuneACCESS repertoire file appears here via TCRdb, limited to in-frame rearrangements. These files lack a portion of the clones; in checked studies, under half of the deficit traces to unresolved V genes, and the cause of the others is not known. A total of around 250,000 clones appear in this sample, approximately 85% of them only once. The leading ten clones occupy 4.5% to 6% of the sample. The sample consisted of peripheral blood. Every receptor here comes from a man aged 50 to 59 with active or convalescent COVID-19.

The chain recombines TRBV30 with TRBJ2-7; D might be TRBD2 (5 bases). Germline V gene data show CDR1 as GTSNPN and CDR2 as SVGIG (reference sequence). The CDR3 loop spans 13 amino acids. Trimming pared 3 bases from V and 1 base from J, leaving 10 bases between. In DNA form, the CDR3 reads TGTGCCTGGAGGAACACGGGATCCTACGAGCAGTACTTC. It specifies CAWRNTGSYEQYF.

This chain connects TRBV7-9 to TRBJ1-2; 7 positions match TRBD1. Trimming at V came to 5 bases and at J to 1 base, leaving 10 bases not matched to a gene. The CDR3 has 16 residues. In germline, CDR1 is SEHNR, CDR2 FQNEAQ (reference sequence). CDR3 DNA sequence: TGTGCCAGCAGCCCCAGACAGGGTGGACGTAACTATGGCTACACCTTC. It translates to CASSPRQGGRNYGYTF.

The V and J genes are TRBV29-1 and TRBJ2-1; 7 bases match TRBD1. The length of the CDR3 is 16 residues. In germline, CDR1 is SQVTM, CDR2 ANQGSEA. The V and J ends lost 0 bases and 1 base, in that order; junction bases with no gene match: 6. This chain's CDR3 is CSVEDPDRNSYNEQFF. Written as DNA, the CDR3 is TGCAGCGTTGAAGATCCGGACAGGAATTCCTACAATGAGCAGTTCTTC.

The chain employs TRBV14 and TRBJ2-7; TRBD1 matches at 7 bases. After removal of 4 bases from V and 4 bases from J, the junction contained 4 bases not matched to a gene. The CDR3 contains 13 residues. Germline V gene lookup returns CDR1 SGHDN and CDR2 FVKESK. CDR3 region: CASSLSQGYEQYF. The CDR3 DNA reads TGTGCCAGCAGCCTATCACAGGGGTACGAGCAGTACTTC.

This clone was seen at least ten times. The chain combines TRBV11-2 with TRBJ1-2; 7 bases line up with TRBD1. The CDR3 contains 14 residues. The germline gives CDR1 SGHAT, CDR2 FQNNGV. Losses at the gene ends were 3 bases for V and 4 bases for J; bases not matched to a gene: 5. The CDR3 DNA follows: TGTGCCAGCAGCTTTCAGGCAGGGGGCTATGGCTACACCTTC. Residues: CASSFQAGGYGYTF.

The V gene is TRBV9, the J gene TRBJ2-1, with 7 positions matching TRBD2. Germline V lookup: CDR1 SGDLS, CDR2 YYNGEE. This CDR3 is built from 16 residues. V lost 0 bases, J lost 2 bases, and 5 bases stayed unmatched. CDR3: CASSVVGRGTYNEQFF. The DNA of the CDR3 is TGTGCCAGCAGCGTAGTGGGGAGGGGAACCTACAATGAGCAGTTCTTC.

The rearrangement links TRBV28 to TRBJ1-2, with D possibly matching TRBD1 (6 bases). The CDR3 is 13 amino acids. Germline values: CDR1 MDHEN, CDR2 SYDVKM. The V and J ends lost 4 bases and 6 bases respectively, with 12 bases between them. CDR3 coding DNA: TGTGCCAGCAGTTCGTTCAGGGGAAATGGCTACACCTTC. It translates to CASSSFRGNGYTF.

The rearrangement joins TRBV12-3 or TRBV12-4 to TRBJ1-2; possible D gene TRBD1, 5 bases. The CDR3 has 13 residues. Trimming pared 3 bases from V and 5 bases from J, leaving 10 bases between. The CDR3 coding sequence is TGTGCCAGCAGTTTCCGGGGGGGGTATGGCTACACCTTC. Translated: CASSFRGGYGYTF.

The rearrangement joins TRBV19 to TRBJ2-2; 7 bases align to TRBD1. This CDR3 spans 15 amino acids. Germline V gene lookup returns CDR1 LNHDA and CDR2 SQIVND (reference sequence). V lost 5 bases and J lost 6; bases outside the gene matches: 9. CDR3 sequence: CASSVYRGVAGELFF. CDR3 bases: TGTGCCAGTAGTGTCTACAGGGGAGTGGCCGGGGAGCTGTTTTTT.

The genes are TRBV7-9 and TRBJ2-7; D remains unclear. CDR1 is SEHNR, CDR2 FQNEAQ, per germline (reference sequence). V was cut by 1 base and J by 2 bases, with 6 bases left in between. The length of the CDR3 is 13 residues. CDR3 sequence reads: CASSLETTYEQYF. In nucleotides, the CDR3 is TGTGCCAGCAGCTTAGAAACTACCTACGAGCAGTACTTC.

V gene TRBV19 combines with J gene TRBJ1-1, with a possible D match to TRBD1 (6 bases). V lost 5 bases and J lost 4, with 11 bases in between. The germline gives CDR1 LNHDA, CDR2 SQIVND (reference sequence). This CDR3 region has 13 residues. The CDR3 nucleotides are TGTGCCAGTAGTTCCAGGGGTGGCACTGAAGCTTTCTTT. Translation: CASSSRGGTEAFF.

The chain uses TRBV5-6 and TRBJ2-3; TRBD1 is a possible D gene (6 bases). Trimming stripped 6 bases from V and 2 bases from J, with 16 bases between. The germline V gene has CDR1 SGHDT and CDR2 YYEEEE. The CDR3 runs 15 residues. In DNA, the CDR3 is TGTGCCAGCATCTCACGCCGGGACAACACAGATACGCAGTATTTT. This gives the protein CASISRRDNTDTQYF. Using reference TRBV5-6 and TRBJ2-3 for the parts outside the CDR3, the full variable domain is DAGVTQSPTHLIKTRGQQVTLRCSPKSGHDTVSWYQQALGQGPQFIFQYYEEEERQRGNFPDRFSGHQFPNYSSELNVNALLLGDSALYLCASISRRDNTDTQYFGPGTRLTVL.

This clone was observed many times. The chain joins TRBV7-4 to TRBJ2-7; TRBD2 matches 7 bases. The V gene end was trimmed by 4 bases and the J gene end by 3 bases; junction bases not matched to a gene: 9. The CDR3 runs to 15 residues. Germline assignment: CDR1 SGHVT and CDR2 SQSDAQ. The CDR3 sequence: CASSSRWPSGYEQYF. For the CDR3, the DNA is TGTGCCAGCAGCTCTAGATGGCCTAGCGGCTACGAGCAGTACTTC.

V is TRBV29-1 and J is TRBJ2-7; TRBD2 matches 12 bases. The CDR3 totals 16 residues. Germline CDR1 is SQVTM and CDR2 is ANQGSEA. V was pared by 3 bases and J by 1 base, with 7 bases of the junction left unmatched. CDR3 loop: CSVEGRTSGNSYEQYF. The CDR3 bases are TGCAGCGTTGAGGGAAGGACTAGCGGGAATTCCTACGAGCAGTACTTC.

The V gene is TRBV27, the J gene TRBJ2-1, with 11 bases identical to TRBD2. Looked up from germline, CDR1 is MNHEY and CDR2 is SMNVEV (reference sequence). J lost 8 bases, V lost 1 base, and 7 bases had no gene match. The CDR3 runs 16 residues. The CDR3 DNA is TGTGCCAGCAGTTTATACTCCGGGACTAGCGGAGATGAGCAGTTCTTC. Its translation: CASSLYSGTSGDEQFF.

This chain connects TRBV5-1 to TRBJ2-7; tentatively, D is TRBD2 (6 bases). Trimming removed 4 bases at V and 1 base at J, with 9 bases between. Germline CDR1 SGHRS, CDR2 YFSETQ. The CDR3 is 13 residues long. The CDR3 protein is CASSPGGSYEQYF. The CDR3 nucleotides are TGCGCCAGCAGCCCCGGGGGATCCTACGAGCAGTACTTC.

The chain couples TRBV5-4 to TRBJ1-2; 10 positions match TRBD1. The V gene end was trimmed by 5 bases and the J gene end by 4 bases; junction bases not matched to a gene: 8. From germline, CDR1 is SGHNT and CDR2 YYREEE (reference sequence). The CDR3 consists of 15 residues. The CDR3 sequence: CASREGTGAGYGYTF. CDR3 nucleotides: TGTGCCAGCAGAGAAGGGACAGGGGCGGGCTATGGCTACACCTTC.

This clone showed up just once. The gene calls are TRBV5-1 and TRBJ2-5; 11 bases line up with TRBD2. The CDR3 sequence is 14 residues long. The trim removed 5 bases at V and 5 bases at J, leaving 5 bases unmatched. Germline CDR1 is SGHRS and CDR2 is YFSETQ. The CDR3 nucleotides are TGCGCCAGCAGGCCGACTAGCGGGACCGAGACCCAGTACTTC. It specifies CASRPTSGTETQYF.

The chain carries TRBV19 and TRBJ2-5; TRBD2 matches at 8 bases. There are 17 residues in the CDR3. The ends lost 4 bases at V and 4 bases at J; junction bases unmatched: 14. Germline V gene sequence: CDR1 LNHDA, CDR2 SQIVND (reference sequence). The DNA for the CDR3 is TGTGCCAGTAGTACATCCGGGCGGGGGGTCGGTGGAGAGACCCAGTACTTC. Protein sequence: CASSTSGRGVGGETQYF.

The CDR3 spells CASSQAGQVGGRRTDTQYF. DNA of the CDR3: TGCGCCAGCAGCCAAGCAGGACAGGTTGGTGGCAGGCGCACAGATACGCAGTATTTT. The chain couples TRBV4-1 to TRBJ2-3, with 7 bases matching TRBD1. Germline V gives CDR1 MGHRA, CDR2 YSYEKL. This CDR3 region has 19 residues. J was trimmed by 1 base and V by 1 base; bases with no gene match: 14.

On this clone: At one end the junction does not follow the germline gene, possibly because of a read error. The V gene is TRBV11-2, the J gene TRBJ1-2; D gene unclear. The CDR3 is 15 amino acids. The germline gives CDR1 SGHAT, CDR2 FQNNGV. The CDR3 DNA is TGTGCCAGCAGCTTAGATAGACTCGCTAACTATGACTACACCTTC. It specifies CASSLDRLANYDYTF. Drawing the rest from reference TRBV11-2 and TRBJ1-2, the complete variable domain is EAGVAQSPRYKIIEKRQSVAFWCNPISGHATLYWYQQILGQGPKLLIQFQNNGVVDDSQLPKDRFSAERLKGVDSTLKIQPAKLEDSAVYLCASSLDRLANYDYTFGSGTRLTVV.

The chain joins TRBV28 to TRBJ2-7; TRBD2 aligns across 7 bases. The CDR3 totals 16 residues. The germline V gene encodes CDR1 MDHEN and CDR2 SYDVKM. Trimming took 6 bases from V and 2 from J; bases not matched to a gene: 13. CDR3 sequence reads: CASSRPLSGVTYEQYF. The DNA of the CDR3 is TGTGCCAGCAGCCGCCCCCTGAGCGGGGTTACCTACGAGCAGTACTTC.

J is TRBJ2-2 and V is TRBV6-2 or TRBV6-3, with 8 nucleotides matching TRBD2. The CDR3 is made up of 16 amino acids. Looked up from germline, CDR1 is MNHEY and CDR2 is SVGEGT. After removal of 6 bases from V and 7 bases from J, the junction contained 13 bases not matched to a gene. CDR3 sequence: CASSDLFAGGHGELFF. Written as DNA, the CDR3 is TGTGCCAGCAGCGACCTCTTCGCGGGAGGTCACGGGGAGCTGTTTTTT.

In its sample, this clone was seen once. The chain carries TRBV19 and TRBJ1-1; TRBD1 is a possible D gene (5 bases). CDR1 is LNHDA and CDR2 is SQIVND in the germline V gene (reference sequence). This CDR3 spans 12 amino acids. The CDR3 DNA is TGTGGACGGGGGAGGCCGAACACTGAAGCTTTCTTT. Translating it yields CGRGRPNTEAFF.

This clone showed up just once. CDR3 nucleotides: TGTGCCAGCAGCCAAGGTTTGGGCACCTACTACGAGCAGTACTTC. It encodes CASSQGLGTYYEQYF. V usage is TRBV14 and J usage is TRBJ2-7; D is ambiguous. CDR1 SGHDN and CDR2 FVKESK come from the germline V gene. V was pared by 1 base and J by 3 bases, with 13 bases between. The CDR3 has 15 residues.

This clone has a handful of counts. The V gene is TRBV15, the J gene TRBJ2-1, with 8 bases that match TRBD2. The CDR3 covers 15 residues. The trim removed 2 bases at V and 5 bases at J, leaving 5 bases unmatched. The germline gives CDR1 LNHNV, CDR2 YYDKDF (reference sequence). CDR3 amino acids: CATSRQTTSDNEQFF. The CDR3 DNA sequence: TGTGCCACCAGCAGACAAACGACTAGCGACAATGAGCAGTTCTTC.

The count of this clone is one. The gene calls are TRBV10-3 and TRBJ2-1; a possible D gene is TRBD1 (5 bases). This CDR3 has 12 residues. The V end lost 0 bases, the J end lost 10 bases, and 7 bases lay between the germline ends. Germline loops: CDR1 ENHRY, CDR2 SYGVKD. CDR3 nucleotides: TGTGCCATCAGTGAGTCGGGGCGGGAGCAGTTCTTC. As protein: CAISESGREQFF.